This TCR beta chain was recovered during a study of cytomegalovirus exposure and HLA in healthy donors. The table came from immunoSEQ multiplex PCR; TCRdb's copy has only in-frame clones and leaves some out. The table includes fewer than 130,000 clones, roughly 90% detected once. Overall study results and limits: Reports showed the classifier diagnosing cytomegalovirus status with high specificity and sensitivity.

The donors were members of the validation cohort, which comprised 120 subjects and was separate from the first cohort of 666 subjects. To note about this clone: Its target is unknown.

The germline V gene encodes CDR1 SGHRS and CDR2 YFSETQ. Between the trimmed V and J ends, which lost 2 bases and 3 bases, there was a span of 27 bases. CDR3 length equals 19 residues. Sequences were obtained from PBMCs. The gene calls are TRBV5-1 and TRBJ2-7; possibly TRBD2 for D (7 bases). The TCR sequence derives from a young woman in good health and CMV-seronegative. CDR3 protein: CASSFGLKDDRRGNYEQYF. The CDR3 nucleotides read TGCGCCAGCAGCTTCGGGTTAAAAGACGACAGGCGGGGGAACTACGAGCAGTACTTC.